Listed below are T cell receptor beta chains from one sample, sequenced in a study of molecular identifiers for immune sequencing clone quantification. One entry per CDR3 protein, called by TCRdb with MiXCR from the PCR reads. The table lists about 32,000 distinct CDR3 sequences, approximately 19% of them singletons. Sequencing was carried out using naive CD8+ T cells from blood, with Jurkat cell RNA spiked in. These receptors all stem from a human donor in good health. Some libraries in this study had Jurkat cell RNA spiked in. Both conserved end residues are part of each CDR3. The D gene is left open where the match is weak. The listing skips clone size in some rows; elsewhere it reads once, few, many or a size class.

d_call j_call clone_size v_call cdr3_length cdr3_nt cdr3_aa
TRBD2 TRBJ2-7 - TRBV3-1 17 TGTGCCAGCAGCCAAGGGGGTAGCGGGCCCCGCTCCTACGAGCAGTACTTC CASSQGGSGPRSYEQYF
- TRBJ2-5 many TRBV5-4 16 TGTGCCAGCAGCTTAGGGAGCGGACAGACCCAAGAGACCCAGTACTTC CASSLGSGQTQETQYF
TRBD2 TRBJ2-5 - TRBV4-3 16 TGCGCCAGCAGCCAAGTTTCTAGCGGGGTTGTGAAGACCCAGCACTTC CASSQVSSGVVKTQHF
TRBD2 TRBJ2-3 many TRBV6-1 17 TGTGCCAGCAGTGAAACTGGACTAGCGCCTTTGACAGATACGCAGTATTTT CASSETGLAPLTDTQYF
- TRBJ2-5 few TRBV2 14 TGTGCCAGCAACGAGGACAGTTATCAAGAGACCCAGTACTTC CASNEDSYQETQYF
- TRBJ2-4 many TRBV19 13 TGTGCCAGTAGTGGATCCCCCAAAAACATTCAGTACTTC CASSGSPKNIQYF
- TRBJ2-1 - TRBV6-2/TRBV6-3 11 TGTGCCAGCAGTGCTGGTGGTGAGCAGTTCTTC CASSAGGEQFF
TRBD1 TRBJ2-5 few TRBV3-1 16 TGTGCCAGCAGCCAAGAGCGGACAGGGCCCCAAGAGACCCAGTACTTC CASSQERTGPQETQYF
TRBD1 TRBJ2-5 many TRBV25-1 17 TGTGCCAGCAGTGAATATAAGACAGGGGAGTACCAAGAGACCCAGTACTTC CASSEYKTGEYQETQYF
- TRBJ2-7 many TRBV7-6 15 TGTGCCAGCAGCTTAGCTGTGGGTACCGTGGGCGAGCAGTACTTC CASSLAVGTVGEQYF
- TRBJ2-5 many TRBV11-2 16 TGTGCCAGCAGCTTAGGGGGGCTAGCGGAACAAGAGACCCAGTACTTC CASSLGGLAEQETQYF
- TRBJ2-3 many TRBV7-9 18 TGTGCCAGCAGCCTGCCCCGGCGGGACCAGATCTACACAGATACGCAGTATTTT CASSLPRRDQIYTDTQYF
- TRBJ2-7 many TRBV6-2/TRBV6-3 12 TGTGCCAGCGGCCTCAGTTCCGCCGAGCAGTACTTC CASGLSSAEQYF
TRBD2 TRBJ2-1 - TRBV19 20 TGTGCCAGTCTACCACGAGAGGGGGGGTGGACTAGCGGGAATTACAATGAGCAGTTCTTC CASLPREGGWTSGNYNEQFF
- TRBJ1-2 - TRBV7-9 15 TGTGCCAGCAGCCCAAGAACAGGGCTTAACTATGGCTACACCTTC CASSPRTGLNYGYTF
- TRBJ2-7 many TRBV7-9 15 TGTGCCAGCAGCGAGAGCACAGGGCCCGACTACGAGCAGTACTTC CASSESTGPDYEQYF
- TRBJ2-5 - TRBV20-1 11 TGCAGTGCTAGGAGCCAAGAGACCCAGTACTTC CSARSQETQYF
- TRBJ2-7 many TRBV20-1 12 TGCAGTGCTAGAGATCGGGGCTACGAGCAGTACTTC CSARDRGYEQYF
- TRBJ2-1 many TRBV7-9 15 TGTGCCAGCAGCTTAAGGCCTGCCCCCCGCGATGAGCAGTTCTTC CASSLRPAPRDEQFF
- TRBJ1-1 many TRBV7-9 13 TGTGCCAGCAGTTACTACGGGACTCAAGAAGCTTTCTTT CASSYYGTQEAFF
TRBD1 TRBJ1-1 many TRBV6-5 16 TGTGCCAGCAGCACCCCCGGGACAGGAGGTTTCACTGAAGCTTTCTTT CASSTPGTGGFTEAFF
- TRBJ2-1 - TRBV5-3 14 TGTGCCAGCAGCCACGTTAGGGCTGCGGATGAGCAGTTCTTC CASSHVRAADEQFF
- TRBJ2-3 few TRBV24-1 14 TGTGCCACCGCCCCCACCCCGGGGGCAGATACGCAGTATTTT CATAPTPGADTQYF
- TRBJ2-5 many TRBV6-2/TRBV6-3 13 TGTGCCAGCAGCCAGTTCGCCAAAGAGACCCAGTACTTC CASSQFAKETQYF
- TRBJ2-1 - TRBV6-2/TRBV6-3 11 TGTGCCAGCAGTTACCGACTAAAGCAGTTCTTC CASSYRLKQFF
- TRBJ2-2 many TRBV9 20 TGTGCCAGCAGCGTAGACCCACCCGGGGCAGGGGAGTTCTGGACCGGGGAGCTGTTTTTT CASSVDPPGAGEFWTGELFF
- TRBJ1-5 many TRBV19 12 TGTGCCAGTAGTATAGGCACTCAGCCCCAGCATTTT CASSIGTQPQHF
TRBD1 TRBJ2-7 many TRBV5-1 15 TGCGCCAGCAGCTTGTTTCCAGGGGGCTCCTACGAGCAGTACTTC CASSLFPGGSYEQYF
TRBD2 TRBJ2-7 many TRBV29-1 15 TGCAGCGTTGAAGATGGGGAGGGAGTAGGATGGGAGCAGTACTTC CSVEDGEGVGWEQYF
- TRBJ1-5 few TRBV6-2/TRBV6-3 14 TGTGCCAGCAATCCTACTCGATCCAATCAGCCCCAGCATTTT CASNPTRSNQPQHF
- TRBJ2-3 many TRBV29-1 13 TGCAGCGTTGTAAGGCCCGGCACAGATACGCAGTATTTT CSVVRPGTDTQYF
- TRBJ1-4 many TRBV9 13 TGTGCCAGCAGCGTAGGGCAGACGGAAAAACTGTTTTTT CASSVGQTEKLFF
- TRBJ2-3 many TRBV30 13 TGTGCCTGGAGTCCCAGGGTTATGGATACGCAGTATTTT CAWSPRVMDTQYF
- TRBJ2-4 medium-sized TRBV20-1 17 TGCAGTGCTAGAGATTTAGGGGCAGGCCTAGCCAAAAACATTCAGTACTTC CSARDLGAGLAKNIQYF
- TRBJ2-2 - TRBV7-6 13 TGTGTCGGCAGCTTAGGGGTTACCGGGGAGCTGTTTTTT CVGSLGVTGELFF
- TRBJ2-7 - TRBV11-1 11 TGTGCCAGCAGCCTCGACGTGGAGCAATACTTC CASSLDVEQYF
- TRBJ2-3 many TRBV4-1 16 TGCGCCAGCAGCACTCGACTGTCACTCAAAACAGATACGCAGTATTTT CASSTRLSLKTDTQYF
- TRBJ2-5 - TRBV7-6 12 TGTGCCAGCAGCTTAGCGTTAGAGACCCAGTACTTC CASSLALETQYF
TRBD2 TRBJ2-3 - TRBV7-9 16 TGTGCCAGCAGCTTGGGTCCTAGCGGGAGTACAGATACGCAGTATTTT CASSLGPSGSTDTQYF
TRBD1 TRBJ2-1 many TRBV6-5 18 TGTGCCAGCAGTTCCCCCCGGACAGGGGGCGCCTCCTACAATGAGCAGTTCTTC CASSSPRTGGASYNEQFF